These 5 T cell receptor beta chains originate from one sample sequenced in a study of T cell changes during pregnancy in multiple sclerosis. Clones were read by immunoSEQ multiplex PCR, and TCRdb kept only the in-frame ones, dropping some. The sample holds some 100,000 clones, 94% seen once. The sequenced sample was peripheral blood, obtained before pregnancy. These receptors were taken from a female donor with multiple sclerosis, enrolled in a pregnancy study.

The chain employs TRBV5-1 and TRBJ1-2; D remains ambiguous. This CDR3 comprises 13 residues. V was pared by 0 bases and J by 10 bases, with 13 bases between. The germline V gene has CDR1 SGHRS and CDR2 YFSETQ. For the CDR3, the DNA is TGCGCCAGCAGCTTGGCCGGCAGGTCCACCTACACCTTC. It yields the protein CASSLAGRSTYTF.

This clone appeared once. The rearrangement links TRBV30 to TRBJ1-2; 8 bases fit TRBD1. This CDR3 spans 15 amino acids. Germline V gene sequence: CDR1 GTSNPN, CDR2 SVGIG (reference sequence). V was pared by 5 bases and J by 1 base, with 9 bases of the junction left unmatched. The CDR3 is CAWGFGQGLNYGYTF. The CDR3 nucleotides are TGTGCCTGGGGATTCGGACAGGGCCTTAACTATGGCTACACCTTC. Looking up the rest from reference TRBV30 and TRBJ1-2 gives the full variable domain: SQTIHQWPATLVQPVGSPLSLECTVEGTSNPNLYWYRQAAGRGLQLLFYSVGIGQISSEVPQNLSASRPQDRQFILSSKKLLLSDSGFYLCAWGFGQGLNYGYTFGSGTRLTVV.

This sequence joins TRBV28 and TRBJ1-5; D perhaps matches TRBD1 (5 bases). Germline values: CDR1 MDHEN, CDR2 SYDVKM. This CDR3 spans 13 amino acids. Between the trimmed V and J ends, which lost 5 bases and 7 bases, there was a span of 12 bases. DNA for the CDR3: TGTGCCAGCAGTCCCAGGGTAAGCCAGCCCCAGCATTTT. Protein product: CASSPRVSQPQHF.

J is TRBJ2-7 and V is TRBV7-9; the D gene is possibly TRBD2 (6 bases). The germline V gene has CDR1 SEHNR and CDR2 FQNEAQ (reference sequence). Trimming shortened V by 5 bases and J by 3 bases, and 20 bases separated the two germline ends. CDR3 length: 16 residues. In nucleotides, the CDR3 is TGTGCCAGCAGCCTCCCGGCAGGAGGGGAGGTCTACGAGCAGTACTTC. Encoded protein: CASSLPAGGEVYEQYF.

The CDR3 is CASSQDTVASDTQYF. The CDR3 DNA reads as TGCGCCAGCAGCCAAGATACGGTCGCCTCAGATACGCAGTATTTT. This sequence joins TRBV4-1 and TRBJ2-3, with D hard to call. This CDR3 spans 15 amino acids. Germline CDR1 is MGHRA and CDR2 is YSYEKL. V shed 0 bases and J shed 4 bases, with 11 bases lying between them.